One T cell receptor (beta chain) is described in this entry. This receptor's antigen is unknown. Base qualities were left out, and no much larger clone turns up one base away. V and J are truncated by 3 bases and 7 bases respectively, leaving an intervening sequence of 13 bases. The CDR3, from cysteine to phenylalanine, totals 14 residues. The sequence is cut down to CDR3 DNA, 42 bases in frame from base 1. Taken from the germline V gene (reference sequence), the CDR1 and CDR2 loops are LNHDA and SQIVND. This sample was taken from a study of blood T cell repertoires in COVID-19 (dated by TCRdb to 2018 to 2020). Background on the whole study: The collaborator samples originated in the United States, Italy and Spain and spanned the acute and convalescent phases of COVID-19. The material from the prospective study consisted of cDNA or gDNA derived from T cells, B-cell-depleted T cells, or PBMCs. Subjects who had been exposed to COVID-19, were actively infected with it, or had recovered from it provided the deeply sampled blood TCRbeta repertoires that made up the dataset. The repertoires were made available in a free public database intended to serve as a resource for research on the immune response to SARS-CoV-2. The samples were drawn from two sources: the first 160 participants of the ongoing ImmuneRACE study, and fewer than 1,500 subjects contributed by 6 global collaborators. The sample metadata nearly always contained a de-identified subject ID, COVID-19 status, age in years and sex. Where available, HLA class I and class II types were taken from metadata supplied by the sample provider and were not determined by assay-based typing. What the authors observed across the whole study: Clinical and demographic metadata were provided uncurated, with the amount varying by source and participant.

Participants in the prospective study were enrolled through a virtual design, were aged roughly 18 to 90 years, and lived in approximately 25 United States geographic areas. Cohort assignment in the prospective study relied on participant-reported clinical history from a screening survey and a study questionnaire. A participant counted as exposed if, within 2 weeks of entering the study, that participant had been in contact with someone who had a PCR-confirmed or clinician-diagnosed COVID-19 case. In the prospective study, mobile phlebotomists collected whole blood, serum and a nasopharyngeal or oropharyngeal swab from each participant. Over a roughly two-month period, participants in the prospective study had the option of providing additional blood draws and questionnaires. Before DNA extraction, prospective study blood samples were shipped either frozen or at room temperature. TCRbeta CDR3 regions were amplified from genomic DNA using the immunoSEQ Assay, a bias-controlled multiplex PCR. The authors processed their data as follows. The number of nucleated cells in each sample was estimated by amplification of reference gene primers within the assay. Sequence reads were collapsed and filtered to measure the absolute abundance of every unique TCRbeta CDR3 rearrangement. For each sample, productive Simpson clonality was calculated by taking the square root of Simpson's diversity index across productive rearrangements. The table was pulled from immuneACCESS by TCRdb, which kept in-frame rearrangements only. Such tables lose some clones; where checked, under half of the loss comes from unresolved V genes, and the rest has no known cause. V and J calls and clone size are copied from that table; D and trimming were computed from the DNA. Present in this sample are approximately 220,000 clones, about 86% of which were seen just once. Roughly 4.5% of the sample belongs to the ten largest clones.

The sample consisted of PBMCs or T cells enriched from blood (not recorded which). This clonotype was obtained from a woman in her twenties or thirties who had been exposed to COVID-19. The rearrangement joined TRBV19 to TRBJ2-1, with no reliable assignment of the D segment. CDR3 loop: CASSIIHRANEQFF. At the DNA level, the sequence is TGTGCCAGTAGTATCATTCACAGAGCAAATGAGCAGTTCTTC.